Presented here are 20 T cell receptor beta chains from one specimen sequenced in a study of blood T cell repertoires in COVID-19 (dated by TCRdb to the early 2020s). Library preparation used the immunoSEQ multiplex PCR assay. This immuneACCESS table, as held by TCRdb, lists in-frame sequences with V and J called but not all clones. Of the missing ones, under half trace to an unresolved V gene in checked studies; the others have no known cause. This sample lists fewer than 70,000 clones; roughly 85% were detected once. The ten most abundant clones make up roughly 1.4% of the sample. The sample taken for sequencing was peripheral blood. These receptors originate from a woman aged 55-69 years with acute or convalescent COVID-19.

This clone turned up a few times. The chain recombines TRBV5-8 with TRBJ1-5, with 8 bases identical to TRBD1. The CDR3 is 16 residues long. Trimming removed 4 bases from V and 3 bases from J; junction bases left unmatched: 9. Germline V gene lookup returns CDR1 SGHTS and CDR2 YDEGEE. This CDR3 reads CASSPGTGSFNQPQHF. Written as DNA, the CDR3 is TGTGCCAGCAGCCCCGGGACAGGTTCCTTCAATCAGCCCCAGCATTTT.

This rearrangement joins TRBV7-2 to TRBJ1-5; D call uncertain. Germline V gene data show CDR1 as SGHTA and CDR2 as FQGNSA. CDR3 length: 13 residues. V was pared by 1 base and J by 5 bases, with 6 bases between. The CDR3: CASSLGPYQPQHF. In DNA form, the CDR3 reads TGTGCCAGCAGCTTAGGGCCCTATCAGCCCCAGCATTTT.

This clone was recorded once. CDR3 in DNA: TGTGCCAGTAGTATTCAGACAGGGGAGTATGGCTACACCTTC. Amino acids: CASSIQTGEYGYTF. The chain recombines TRBV19 with TRBJ1-2; TRBD1 agrees at 8 bases. V lost 3 bases, J lost 5 bases, and 5 bases stayed unmatched. CDR3 length equals 14 residues. CDR1 LNHDA and CDR2 SQIVND come from the germline V gene (reference sequence). The complete variable domain, with remaining parts taken from reference TRBV19 and TRBJ1-2, reads DGGITQSPKYLFRKEGQNVTLSCEQNLNHDAMYWYRQDPGQGLRLIYYSQIVNDFQKGDIAEGYSVSREKKESFPLTVTSAQKNPTAFYLCASSIQTGEYGYTFGSGTRLTVV.

CDR3 sequence reads: CASSPTGNSYEQYF. The CDR3 DNA reads as TGTGCCAGCAGCCCGACAGGTAACTCCTACGAGCAGTACTTC. The chain recombines TRBV7-2 with TRBJ2-7; D perhaps matches TRBD1 (6 bases). Trimming cost V 5 bases and J 0 bases, with 11 bases left between them. The CDR3 consists of 14 residues. The germline gives CDR1 SGHTA, CDR2 FQGNSA. Supplemented by reference TRBV7-2 and TRBJ2-7, the full variable domain reads GAGVSQSPSNKVTEKGKDVELRCDPISGHTALYWYRQSLGQGLEFLIYFQGNSAPDKSGLPSDRFSAERTGGSVSTLTIQRTQQEDSAVYLCASSPTGNSYEQYFGPGTRLTVT.

The chain joins TRBV19 to TRBJ1-1; the D is unclear. The CDR3 runs 15 residues. V was trimmed by 5 bases and J by 0 bases, leaving 13 bases between them. Germline loops: CDR1 LNHDA, CDR2 SQIVND (reference sequence). The CDR3 DNA follows: TGTGCCAGTAGTGTCATCAGCGCTATGAACACTGAAGCTTTCTTT. Protein: CASSVISAMNTEAFF.

This clone was counted a single time. The chain couples TRBV10-3 to TRBJ1-3; 9 bases are shared with TRBD1. From germline, CDR1 is ENHRY and CDR2 SYGVKD. V gave up 7 bases and J gave up 3 bases; unmatched junction bases: 1. This CDR3 spans 13 amino acids. The CDR3: CAITDRGGNTIYF. The CDR3 DNA reads as TGTGCCATCACGGACAGGGGTGGAAACACCATATATTTT.

J is TRBJ1-2 and V is TRBV6-2 or TRBV6-3, with 7 nucleotides matching TRBD1. The V and J ends lost 3 bases and 4 bases, in that order; junction bases with no gene match: 14. The CDR3 has 17 amino acids. From germline, CDR1 is MNHEY and CDR2 SVGEGT. The CDR3, as DNA: TGTGCCAGCAGTTATTGGTCAGGGGGATTACTCACCTATGGCTACACCTTC. This translates into CASSYWSGGLLTYGYTF.

This chain joins TRBV24-1 and TRBJ1-2; D unresolved. V was clipped by 1 base and J by 2 bases, with 7 bases between them. The germline gives CDR1 KGHDR, CDR2 SFDVKD. This CDR3 spans 14 amino acids. CDR3 sequence reads: CATSDFGENYGYTF. CDR3 sequence (DNA): TGTGCCACCAGTGATTTCGGGGAAAACTATGGCTACACCTTC.

V is TRBV7-2 and J is TRBJ1-2, with TRBD1 as a possible D gene (6 bases). The CDR3 runs to 14 residues. V lost 5 bases, J lost 2 bases, and 12 bases lay in between. Germline CDR1 SGHTA, CDR2 FQGNSA. The CDR3 bases are TGTGCCAGCAGCCCTTGGACAGAAAACTATGGCTACACCTTC. Its protein is CASSPWTENYGYTF.

The V call is TRBV11-2, the J call TRBJ1-2; possible D gene TRBD1, 6 bases. The CDR3 sequence is 13 residues long. Germline V gene lookup returns CDR1 SGHAT and CDR2 FQNNGV. Deletions cut 5 bases from V and 3 bases from J, with 10 bases between. CDR3 DNA sequence: TGTGCCAGCAGCGCCCGACAGGACTATGGCTACACCTTC. Its translation is CASSARQDYGYTF.

The genes are TRBV11-2 and TRBJ1-2, with D tentatively TRBD1 (6 bases). The CDR3 has 16 amino acids. The V end lost 0 bases, the J end lost 7 bases, and 18 bases lay between the germline ends. Germline CDR1 SGHAT, CDR2 FQNNGV. CDR3: CASSLEGALARFGYTF. The DNA for the CDR3 is TGTGCCAGCAGCTTAGAGGGGGCGCTTGCGAGATTTGGCTACACCTTC.

This chain uses TRBV4-2 with TRBJ2-1; 12 bases agree with TRBD2. In germline, CDR1 is LGHNA, CDR2 YNFKEQ. Trimming removed 0 bases from V and 4 bases from J; junction bases left unmatched: 1. CDR3 length: 16 residues. The CDR3 nucleotides read TGTGCCAGCAGCCAAGACCTAGCGGGAGGGTACAATGAGCAGTTCTTC. It encodes CASSQDLAGGYNEQFF.

CDR3 loop: CASSLLASGGLSRTDTQYF. The CDR3 DNA reads TGTGCCAGCAGCTTGTTGGCTAGCGGGGGACTCAGCCGCACAGATACGCAGTATTTT. The V call is TRBV5-6, the J call TRBJ2-3; 10 bases align to TRBD2. The CDR3 is 19 residues long. CDR1 is SGHDT and CDR2 is YYEEEE in the germline V gene. J was trimmed by 1 base and V by 1 base; bases with no gene match: 12. Full variable domain (rest looked up from reference TRBV5-6 and TRBJ2-3): DAGVTQSPTHLIKTRGQQVTLRCSPKSGHDTVSWYQQALGQGPQFIFQYYEEEERQRGNFPDRFSGHQFPNYSSELNVNALLLGDSALYLCASSLLASGGLSRTDTQYFGPGTRLTVL.

The rearrangement links TRBV19 to TRBJ2-6; 9 bases fit TRBD1. V gave up 6 bases and J gave up 4 bases; unmatched junction bases: 7. The CDR3 covers 16 residues. Per the germline V gene, CDR1 is LNHDA and CDR2 is SQIVND (reference sequence). CDR3 in DNA: TGTGCCAGTAGGAGGGACAGGGACAGCGGGGCCAACGTCCTGACTTTC. It is translated as CASRRDRDSGANVLTF.

The chain is built from TRBV4-1 and TRBJ2-2; the match to TRBD1 covers 9 bases. V trimming: 0 bases; J trimming: 6 bases; junction bases outside the gene matches: 5. Germline V gene data show CDR1 as MGHRA and CDR2 as YSYEKL. CDR3 size: 16 residues. In nucleotides, the CDR3 is TGCGCCAGCAGCCAAGATGGGACAGGGTTGGCCGGGGAGCTGTTTTTT. It specifies CASSQDGTGLAGELFF.

The V and J genes are TRBV7-9 and TRBJ1-5; D may be TRBD1 (6 bases). The CDR3 has 15 residues. Trimming took off 5 bases at V and 2 bases at J, with 13 bases between the two ends. In germline, CDR1 is SEHNR, CDR2 FQNEAQ (reference sequence). The CDR3: CASSPGGLGNQPQHF. CDR3 in DNA: TGTGCCAGCAGCCCTGGGGGCCTTGGCAATCAGCCCCAGCATTTT.

V and J are TRBV6-5 and TRBJ2-1, with TRBD2 identical over 8 bases. The CDR3 has 14 residues. V lost 4 bases to trimming and J lost 9 bases; unmatched junction nucleotides: 8. CDR1 and CDR2 (germline): MNHEY, SVGAGI. CDR3 DNA: TGTGCCAGCAGTTTCGCGGGGGGCGGATTTGAGCAGTTCTTC. Protein product: CASSFAGGGFEQFF.

The V call is TRBV7-9, the J call TRBJ2-5; 8 bases align to TRBD2. Looked up from germline, CDR1 is SEHNR and CDR2 is FQNEAQ (reference sequence). The CDR3 has 15 residues. After removal of 2 bases from V and 3 bases from J, the junction contained 5 bases not matched to a gene. CDR3 in amino acids: CASSLWTGGEETQYF. CDR3 in DNA: TGTGCCAGCAGCTTATGGACGGGAGGGGAAGAGACCCAGTACTTC.

The V gene is TRBV6-1, the J gene TRBJ1-1; 7 nucleotides match TRBD1. The CDR3 is 13 residues long. V gave up 4 bases and J gave up 6 bases; unmatched junction bases: 5. The V gene's germline CDR1 is MNHNS and CDR2 SASEGT. CDR3 DNA: TGTGCCAGCAGTGTGGCCCAGGGGGCTGAAGCTTTCTTT. It yields the protein CASSVAQGAEAFF.

The chain combines TRBV9 with TRBJ1-6; 10 bases map to TRBD1. The V gene end was trimmed by 1 base and the J gene end by 1 base; junction bases not matched to a gene: 2. The CDR3 consists of 17 residues. In germline, CDR1 is SGDLS, CDR2 YYNGEE. The CDR3 sequence is CASSVRGQGSYNSPLHF. CDR3 DNA sequence: TGTGCCAGCAGCGTAAGGGGACAGGGGTCCTATAATTCACCCCTCCACTTT.